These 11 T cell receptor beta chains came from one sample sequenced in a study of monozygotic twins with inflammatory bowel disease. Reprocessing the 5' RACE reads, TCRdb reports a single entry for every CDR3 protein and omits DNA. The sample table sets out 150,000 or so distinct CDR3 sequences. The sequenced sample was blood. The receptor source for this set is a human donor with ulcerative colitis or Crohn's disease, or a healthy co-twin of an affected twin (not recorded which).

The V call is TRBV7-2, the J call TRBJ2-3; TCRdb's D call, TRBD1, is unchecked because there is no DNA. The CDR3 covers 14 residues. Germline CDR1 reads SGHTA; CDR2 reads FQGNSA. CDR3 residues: CASSSVRGTDTQYF.

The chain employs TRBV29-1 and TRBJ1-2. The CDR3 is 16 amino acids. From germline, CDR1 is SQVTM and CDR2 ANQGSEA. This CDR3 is CSVEVLRSWANYGYTF.

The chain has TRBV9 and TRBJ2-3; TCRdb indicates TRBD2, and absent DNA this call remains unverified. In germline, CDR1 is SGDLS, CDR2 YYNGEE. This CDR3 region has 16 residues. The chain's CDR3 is CASSASGGDYTDTQYF. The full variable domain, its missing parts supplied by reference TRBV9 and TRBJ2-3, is DSGVTQTPKHLITATGQRVTLRCSPRSGDLSVYWYQQSLDQGLQFLIQYYNGEERAKGNILERFSAQQFPDLHSELNLSSLELGDSALYFCASSASGGDYTDTQYFGPGTRLTVL.

The CDR3 sequence is CASSKTTGAYYEQYF. The chain carries TRBV6-2 or TRBV6-3 and TRBJ2-7; the TRBD1 assignment by TCRdb is unverifiable without DNA. Germline V gene lookup returns CDR1 MNHEY and CDR2 SVGEGT. The CDR3 length is 15 residues.

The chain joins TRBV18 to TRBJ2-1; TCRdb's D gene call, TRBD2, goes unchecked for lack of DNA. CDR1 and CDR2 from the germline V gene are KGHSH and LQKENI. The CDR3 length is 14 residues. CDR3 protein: CASSLAGVSGEQFF.

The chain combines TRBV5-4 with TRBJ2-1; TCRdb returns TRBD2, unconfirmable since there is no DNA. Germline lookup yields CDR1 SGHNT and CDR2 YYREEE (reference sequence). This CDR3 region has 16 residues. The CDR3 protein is CASSGMSAGGYNEQFF.

CDR3 sequence reads: CASSLIAGVTGELFF. The rearrangement joins TRBV28 to TRBJ2-2; there is no DNA to check the TCRdb D call of TRBD1. This CDR3 comprises 15 residues. Germline V gene sequence: CDR1 MDHEN, CDR2 SYDVKM.

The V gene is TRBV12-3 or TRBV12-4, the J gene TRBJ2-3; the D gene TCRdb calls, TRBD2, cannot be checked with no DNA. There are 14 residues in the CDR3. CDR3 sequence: CASSLGRGPDTQYF.

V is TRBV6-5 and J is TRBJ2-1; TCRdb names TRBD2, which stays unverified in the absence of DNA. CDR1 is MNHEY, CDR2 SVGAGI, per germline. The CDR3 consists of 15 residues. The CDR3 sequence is CASSSGTSGHNEQFF.

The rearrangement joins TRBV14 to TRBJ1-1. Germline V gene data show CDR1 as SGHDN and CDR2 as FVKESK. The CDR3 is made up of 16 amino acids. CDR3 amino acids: CASSRRAGDMNTEAFF. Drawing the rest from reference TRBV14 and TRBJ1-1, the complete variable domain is EAGVTQFPSHSVIEKGQTVTLRCDPISGHDNLYWYRRVMGKEIKFLLHFVKESKQDESGMPNNRFLAERTGGTYSTLKVQPAELEDSGVYFCASSRRAGDMNTEAFFGQGTRLTVV.

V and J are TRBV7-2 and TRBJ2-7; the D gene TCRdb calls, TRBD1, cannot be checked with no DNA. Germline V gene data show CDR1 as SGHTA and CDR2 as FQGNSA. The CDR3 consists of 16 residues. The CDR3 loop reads CASSFGTGSSSYEQYF.